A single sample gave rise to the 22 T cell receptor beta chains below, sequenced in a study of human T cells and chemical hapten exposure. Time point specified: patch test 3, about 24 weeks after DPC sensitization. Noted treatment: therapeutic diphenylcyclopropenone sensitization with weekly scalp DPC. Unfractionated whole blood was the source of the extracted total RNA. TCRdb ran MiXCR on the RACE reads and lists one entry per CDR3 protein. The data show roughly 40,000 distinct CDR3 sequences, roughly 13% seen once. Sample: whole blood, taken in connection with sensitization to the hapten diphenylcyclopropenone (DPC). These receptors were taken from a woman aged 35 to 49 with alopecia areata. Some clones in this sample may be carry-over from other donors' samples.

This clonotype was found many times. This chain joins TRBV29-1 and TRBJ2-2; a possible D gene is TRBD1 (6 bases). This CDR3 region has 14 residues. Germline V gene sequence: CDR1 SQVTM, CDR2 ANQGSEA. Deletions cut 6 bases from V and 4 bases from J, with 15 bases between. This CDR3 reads CSVSLRGSTGELFF. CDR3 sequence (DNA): TGCAGCGTCTCCCTTAGGGGGTCCACCGGGGAGCTGTTTTTT.

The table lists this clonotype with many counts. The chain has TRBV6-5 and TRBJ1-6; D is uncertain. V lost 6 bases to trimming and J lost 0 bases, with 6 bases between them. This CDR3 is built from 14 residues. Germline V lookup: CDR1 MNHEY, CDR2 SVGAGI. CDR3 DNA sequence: TGTGCCAGCAGCCAGAGCTCCTATAATTCACCCCTCCACTTT. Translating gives CASSQSSYNSPLHF.

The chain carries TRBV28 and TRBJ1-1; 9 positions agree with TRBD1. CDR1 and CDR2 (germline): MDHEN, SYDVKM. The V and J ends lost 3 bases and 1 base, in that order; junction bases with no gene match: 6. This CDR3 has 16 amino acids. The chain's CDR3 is CASSLAGQGQNTEAFF. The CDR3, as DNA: TGTGCCAGCAGTTTGGCGGGACAGGGTCAGAACACTGAAGCTTTCTTT.

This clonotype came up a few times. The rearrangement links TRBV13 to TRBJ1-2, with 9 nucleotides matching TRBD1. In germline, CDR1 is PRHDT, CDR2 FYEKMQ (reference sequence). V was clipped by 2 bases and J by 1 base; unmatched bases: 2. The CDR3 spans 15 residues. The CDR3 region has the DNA TGTGCCAGCAGCTTAACAGGGGGCCGTAACTATGGCTACACCTTC. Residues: CASSLTGGRNYGYTF.

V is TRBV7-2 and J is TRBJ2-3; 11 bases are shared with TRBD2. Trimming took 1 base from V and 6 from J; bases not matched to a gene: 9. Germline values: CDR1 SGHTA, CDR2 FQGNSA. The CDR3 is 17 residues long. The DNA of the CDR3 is TGTGCCAGCAGCTTAGACTTAGCGGGGGGGCCATCTGATACGCAGTATTTT. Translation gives CASSLDLAGGPSDTQYF.

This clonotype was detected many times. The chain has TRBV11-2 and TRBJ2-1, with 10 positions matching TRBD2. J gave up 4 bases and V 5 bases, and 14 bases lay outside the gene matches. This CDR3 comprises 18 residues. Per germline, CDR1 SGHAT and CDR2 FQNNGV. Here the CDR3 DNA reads TGTGCCAGCAGCGCCCGATTGGTTTTAGCGGGGGGATACAATGAGCAGTTCTTC. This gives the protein CASSARLVLAGGYNEQFF.

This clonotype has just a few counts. In DNA, the CDR3 is TGCAGCGTTGAAGATTCACAGGGGGAGACCCAGTACTTC. Translation: CSVEDSQGETQYF. The chain couples TRBV29-1 to TRBJ2-5, with 7 bases aligning to TRBD1. CDR1 and CDR2 from the germline V gene are SQVTM and ANQGSEA. The ends lost 0 bases at V and 5 bases at J; junction bases unmatched: 3. CDR3 length: 13 residues.

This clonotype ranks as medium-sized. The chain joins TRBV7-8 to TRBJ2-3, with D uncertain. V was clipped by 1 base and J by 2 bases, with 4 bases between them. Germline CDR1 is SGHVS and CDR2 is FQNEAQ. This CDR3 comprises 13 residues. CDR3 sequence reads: CASSLDPTDTQYF. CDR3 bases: TGTGCCAGCAGCTTAGACCCCACAGATACGCAGTATTTT.

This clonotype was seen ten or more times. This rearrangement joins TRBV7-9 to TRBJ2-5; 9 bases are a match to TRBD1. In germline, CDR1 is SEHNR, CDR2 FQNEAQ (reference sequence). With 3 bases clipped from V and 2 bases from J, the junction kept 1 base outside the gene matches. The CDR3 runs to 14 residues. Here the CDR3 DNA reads TGTGCCAGCAGCTTCGGACAGGGGCAAGAGACCCAGTACTTC. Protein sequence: CASSFGQGQETQYF.

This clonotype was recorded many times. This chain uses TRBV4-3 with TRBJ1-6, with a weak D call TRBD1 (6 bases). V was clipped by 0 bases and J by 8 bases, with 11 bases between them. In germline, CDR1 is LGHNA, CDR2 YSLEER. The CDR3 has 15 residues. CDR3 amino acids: CASSQEGGLDSPLHF. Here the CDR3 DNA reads TGCGCCAGCAGCCAAGAAGGGGGGTTGGATTCACCCCTCCACTTT.

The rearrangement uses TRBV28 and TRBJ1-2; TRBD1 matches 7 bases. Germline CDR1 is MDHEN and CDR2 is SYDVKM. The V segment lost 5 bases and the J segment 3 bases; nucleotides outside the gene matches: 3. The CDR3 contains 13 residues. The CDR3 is CASSLTGHYGYTF. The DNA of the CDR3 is TGTGCCAGCAGTCTGACAGGGCACTATGGCTACACCTTC.

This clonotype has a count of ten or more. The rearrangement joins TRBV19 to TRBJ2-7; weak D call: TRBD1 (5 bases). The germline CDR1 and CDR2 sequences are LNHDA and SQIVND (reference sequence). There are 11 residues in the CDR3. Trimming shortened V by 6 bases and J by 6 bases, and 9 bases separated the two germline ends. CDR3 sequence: CASRQGVEQYF. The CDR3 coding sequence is TGTGCCAGTAGGCAGGGTGTCGAGCAGTACTTC.

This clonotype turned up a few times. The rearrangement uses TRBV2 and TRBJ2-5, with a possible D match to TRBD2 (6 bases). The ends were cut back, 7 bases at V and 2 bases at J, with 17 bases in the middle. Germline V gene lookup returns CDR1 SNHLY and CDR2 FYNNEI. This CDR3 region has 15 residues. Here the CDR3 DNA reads TGTGCCAGCACCGCTACTGGAGGGCGTCAAGAGACCCAGTACTTC. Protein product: CASTATGGRQETQYF.

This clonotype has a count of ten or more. CDR3 sequence reads: CASSLGGQPQHF. CDR3 coding DNA: TGTGCCAGCTCGCTGGGGGGTCAGCCCCAGCATTTT. The chain carries TRBV6-6 and TRBJ1-5, with a possible D match to TRBD1 (5 bases). Between the trimmed V and J ends, which lost 8 bases and 6 bases, there was a span of 11 bases. Germline assignment: CDR1 MNHNY and CDR2 SVGAGI (reference sequence). The CDR3 covers 12 residues.

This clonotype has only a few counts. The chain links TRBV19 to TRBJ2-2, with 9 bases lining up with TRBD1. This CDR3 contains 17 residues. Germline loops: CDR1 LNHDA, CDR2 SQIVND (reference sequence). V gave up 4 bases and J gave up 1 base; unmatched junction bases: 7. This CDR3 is CASSNPPDRGNTGELFF. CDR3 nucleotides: TGTGCCAGTAGTAACCCCCCGGACAGGGGGAACACCGGGGAGCTGTTTTTT.

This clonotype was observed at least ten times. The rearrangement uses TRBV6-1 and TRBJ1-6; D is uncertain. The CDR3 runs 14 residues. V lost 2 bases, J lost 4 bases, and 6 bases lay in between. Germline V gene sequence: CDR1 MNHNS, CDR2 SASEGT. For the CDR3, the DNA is TGTGCCAGCAGTGAATGGGGTTATAATTCACCCCTCCACTTT. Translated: CASSEWGYNSPLHF.

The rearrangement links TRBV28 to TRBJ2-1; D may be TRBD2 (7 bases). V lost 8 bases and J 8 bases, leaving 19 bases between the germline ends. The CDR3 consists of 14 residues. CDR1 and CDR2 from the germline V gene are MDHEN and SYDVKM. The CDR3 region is CASCEQGGRDEQFF. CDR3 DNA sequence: TGTGCCAGCTGTGAACAGGGAGGGAGAGATGAGCAGTTCTTC.

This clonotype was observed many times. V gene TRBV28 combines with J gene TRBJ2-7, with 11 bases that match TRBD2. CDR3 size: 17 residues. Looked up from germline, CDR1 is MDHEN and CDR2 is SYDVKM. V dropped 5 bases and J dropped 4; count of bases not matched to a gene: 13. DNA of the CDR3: TGTGCCAGCAGTGGGACCGGGACTAGCGGCTCGTTTTACGAGCAGTACTTC. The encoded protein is CASSGTGTSGSFYEQYF. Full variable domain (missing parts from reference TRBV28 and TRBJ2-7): DVKVTQSSRYLVKRTGEKVFLECVQDMDHENMFWYRQDPGLGLRLIYFSYDVKMKEKGDIPEGYSVSREKKERFSLILESASTNQTSMYLCASSGTGTSGSFYEQYFGPGTRLTVT.

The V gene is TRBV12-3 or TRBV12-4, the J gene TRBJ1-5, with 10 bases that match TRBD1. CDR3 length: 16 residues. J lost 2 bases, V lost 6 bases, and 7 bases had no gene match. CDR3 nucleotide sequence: TGTGCCAGCAGAGAGACAGGGGGCGCGGGCAATCAGCCCCAGCATTTT. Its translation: CASRETGGAGNQPQHF.

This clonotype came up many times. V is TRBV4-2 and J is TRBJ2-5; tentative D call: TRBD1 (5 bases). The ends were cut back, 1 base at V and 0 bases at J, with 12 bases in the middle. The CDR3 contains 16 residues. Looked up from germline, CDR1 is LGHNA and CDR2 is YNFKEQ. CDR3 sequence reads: CASSQGNTGDQETQYF. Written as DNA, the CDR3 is TGTGCCAGCAGCCAAGGGAATACAGGAGACCAAGAGACCCAGTACTTC.

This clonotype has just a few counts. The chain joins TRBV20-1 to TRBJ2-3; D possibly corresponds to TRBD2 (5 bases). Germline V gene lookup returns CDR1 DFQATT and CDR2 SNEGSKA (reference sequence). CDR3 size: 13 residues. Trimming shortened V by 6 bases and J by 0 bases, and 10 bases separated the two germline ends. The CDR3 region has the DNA TGCAGTGCGAGGACTTCTAGCACAGATACGCAGTATTTT. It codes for CSARTSSTDTQYF.

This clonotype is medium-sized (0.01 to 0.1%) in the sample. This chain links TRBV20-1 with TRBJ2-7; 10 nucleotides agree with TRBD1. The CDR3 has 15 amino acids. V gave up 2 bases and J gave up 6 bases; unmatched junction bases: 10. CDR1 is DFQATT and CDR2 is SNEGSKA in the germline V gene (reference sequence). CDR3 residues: CSARFQRGTGAEQYF. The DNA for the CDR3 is TGCAGTGCTAGATTTCAAAGGGGGACAGGGGCCGAGCAGTACTTC.